This TCR beta chain is from a study of blood T cell repertoires in COVID-19 (dated by TCRdb to the early 2020s). Context from the whole study: Samples covering the acute and convalescent phases of COVID-19 were provided by collaborators in the United States, Italy and Spain. The repertoires were released in a freely available public database meant as a resource for research on the immune response to SARS-CoV-2. Samples were obtained from the ongoing ImmuneRACE study (first 160 participants) and from some 1,200 subjects provided by 6 global collaborators. Where available, HLA class I and class II types were taken from metadata supplied by the sample provider and were not determined by assay-based typing. The material from the prospective study consisted of cDNA or gDNA derived from T cells, B-cell-depleted T cells, or PBMCs. The sample metadata nearly always contained a de-identified subject ID, COVID-19 status, age in years and sex. The dataset comprised deeply sampled blood TCRbeta repertoires from subjects exposed to, actively infected with, or recovered from COVID-19.

The CDR3 sequence holds 20 residues, the cysteine and phenylalanine included. Only the CDR3 DNA is retained, 60 bases long and in frame from the first base. In Seattle, one collaborating source enrolled patients while the infection was active and tracked those patients longitudinally over the course of disease. Collaborating institutions collected whole blood in K2EDTA tubes following their own protocols. For TCRbeta analysis, collaborator samples were shipped as frozen whole blood, as isolated PBMCs, or as DNA extracted from either sample type. This clone was seen a handful of times. It has no known antigen specificity. No much larger clone exists at a distance of one base, and base qualities are not known. Here is what the overall study found, with its caveats: The quantity of clinical and demographic metadata differed by source and by participant and was supplied without curation.

The immunoSEQ Assay, a bias-controlled multiplex PCR, was used to amplify TCRbeta CDR3 regions from genomic DNA. In the original analysis: The number of nucleated cells in each sample was estimated by amplification of reference gene primers within the assay. To quantify the absolute abundance of each unique TCRbeta CDR3 rearrangement, sequence reads were collapsed and filtered. Productive Simpson clonality was computed per sample as the square root of Simpson's diversity index over productive rearrangements. TCRdb mirrors the immuneACCESS table, restricted to in-frame sequences. Some clones are absent from its copies; in checked studies, under half trace to an unresolved V gene, and the reason for the others is unknown. Clone size and V and J calls were adopted from that table, with D and trimming inferred from the DNA. The table for this sample lists roughly 200,000 clones; roughly 81% of them were counted only once. Approximately 10% of the sample belongs to the ten largest clones.

This receptor was obtained from a woman at least 80 years old with COVID-19, enrolled during active disease. The chain links TRBV21-1 with TRBJ2-3; TRBD1 is the table's D call, not checked against the DNA. TRBV21-1 is marked as a pseudogene. The sample was peripheral blood. The DNA reads TGTGCCAGCAGCAAACTCGCAACCCACACGACAGGGATCGCACCTGACACGCAGTATTTT. Its protein reads: CASSKLATHTTGIAPDTQYF.